The 2 T cell receptor beta chains listed next were all sequenced from one sample in a study of blood T cells in healthy people across ages. A sample-barcoded 5' primer and a J-beta primer mix were used in a second PCR of roughly 7 to 11 cycles. Each CDR3 protein is one row after TCRdb ran MiXCR on the 5' RACE reads. The sample contains 780,000 or so distinct CDR3 sequences, 50% to 65% of which appear only once. Sequenced: blood. These receptors were obtained from a man of 80 years or more in good health.

Only a few counts were recorded for this clonotype. The V gene is TRBV7-2, the J gene TRBJ2-1; tentatively, D is TRBD2 (6 bases). Trimming removed 1 base from V and 4 bases from J, with 11 bases in between. This CDR3 has 15 residues. Germline CDR1 is SGHTA and CDR2 is FQGNSA. CDR3 sequence reads: CASSLVPGRYNEQFF. Written as DNA, the CDR3 is TGTGCCAGCAGCTTAGTCCCCGGGAGATACAATGAGCAGTTCTTC.

This clonotype has a handful of counts. This chain joins TRBV25-1 and TRBJ2-3; D assignment may be TRBD1 or TRBD2 (6 bases each). The V end was cut by 6 bases, the J end by 5 bases, with 18 bases between. This CDR3 is 15 amino acids long. Germline CDR1 reads MGHDK; CDR2 reads SYGVNS. The CDR3 spells CASRGIRRGEDTQYF. In DNA, the CDR3 is TGTGCCAGCAGGGGGATCCGGAGGGGGGAAGATACGCAGTATTTT.